The following is a TCR beta chain sequence with its context. The antigen remains unidentified. Sequenced by immunoSEQ multiplex PCR; TCRdb stores in-frame clones only, minus some. Of around 85,000 clones in the sample, 85% were seen once. The V segment lost 0 bases and the J segment 8 bases; nucleotides outside the gene matches: 4. The CDR3 extends over 15 amino acids. In germline, CDR1 is SGHTA, CDR2 FQGNSA. The time point here: week 23, last vaccination. Vaccination used 300 ug of mutant IDH1 20-mer peptide per dose, with topical imiquimod. The sample belongs to a study of a mutant IDH1 vaccine in newly diagnosed glioma. The overall study: Vaccine administration was initiated 4-6 weeks following radiotherapy alone, or with temozolomide cycles. The therapy given earlier, which was standard therapy, consisted of radiotherapy, temozolomide, or both, and most of the patients received both.

Findings and caveats of the study: Changes in the top peripheral T cell clonotypes seemingly had no bearing on pseudoprogression.

This sequence originates from a man aged 30 to 39 with glioma. Some clones in this sample may be carry-over from other donors' samples. This chain links TRBV7-2 with TRBJ2-1; TRBD2 agrees at 10 bases. This sample comprised PBMCs, obtained from a glioma patient whose treatment included an IDH1 peptide vaccine. As DNA, the CDR3 is TGTGCCAGCAGCTTAGCTAGCGGGAGGCTCTATGAGCAGTTCTTC. This sequence encodes CASSLASGRLYEQFF.